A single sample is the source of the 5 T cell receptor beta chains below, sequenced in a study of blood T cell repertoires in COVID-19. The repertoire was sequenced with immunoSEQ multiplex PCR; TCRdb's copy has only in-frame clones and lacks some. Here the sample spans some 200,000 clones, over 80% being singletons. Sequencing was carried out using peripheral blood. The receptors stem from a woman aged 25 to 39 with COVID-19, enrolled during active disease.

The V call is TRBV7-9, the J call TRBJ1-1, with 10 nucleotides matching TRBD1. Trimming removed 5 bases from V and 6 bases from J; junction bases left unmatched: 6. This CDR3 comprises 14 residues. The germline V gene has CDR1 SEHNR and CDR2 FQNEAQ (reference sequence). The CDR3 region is CASSVTGGNAEAFF. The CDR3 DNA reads TGTGCCAGCAGCGTGACAGGGGGCAACGCTGAAGCTTTCTTT.

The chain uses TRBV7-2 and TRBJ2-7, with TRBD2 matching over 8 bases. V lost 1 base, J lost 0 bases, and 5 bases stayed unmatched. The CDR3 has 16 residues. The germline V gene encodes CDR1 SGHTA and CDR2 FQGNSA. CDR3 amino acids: CASSLGVGRASYEQYF. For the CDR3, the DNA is TGTGCCAGCAGCTTAGGCGTCGGGAGGGCCTCCTACGAGCAGTACTTC.

For the CDR3, the DNA is TGTGCCAGCAGCCTATTCCGGGGGTTGGAGACCCAGTACTTC. Its translation is CASSLFRGLETQYF. The chain employs TRBV5-6 and TRBJ2-5; perhaps TRBD2 as D (6 bases). The V and J ends lost 4 bases and 5 bases respectively, with 15 bases between them. Per the germline V gene, CDR1 is SGHDT and CDR2 is YYEEEE. The CDR3 is 14 residues long.

The CDR3 loop is CASSPRGTGAETQYF. Here the CDR3 DNA reads TGTGCCAGCAGCCCGCGGGGGACAGGGGCAGAGACCCAGTACTTC. This sequence joins TRBV11-2 and TRBJ2-5, with TRBD1 identical over 10 bases. The CDR3 has 15 amino acids. Trimming cost V 5 bases and J 4 bases; bases outside gene matches: 7. Germline CDR1 SGHAT, CDR2 FQNNGV.

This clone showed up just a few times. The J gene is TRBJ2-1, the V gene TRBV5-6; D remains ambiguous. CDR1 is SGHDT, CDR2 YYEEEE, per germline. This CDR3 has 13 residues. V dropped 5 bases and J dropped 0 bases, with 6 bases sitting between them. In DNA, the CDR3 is TGTGCCAGCAGGCAGGACTCCTACAATGAGCAGTTCTTC. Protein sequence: CASRQDSYNEQFF.